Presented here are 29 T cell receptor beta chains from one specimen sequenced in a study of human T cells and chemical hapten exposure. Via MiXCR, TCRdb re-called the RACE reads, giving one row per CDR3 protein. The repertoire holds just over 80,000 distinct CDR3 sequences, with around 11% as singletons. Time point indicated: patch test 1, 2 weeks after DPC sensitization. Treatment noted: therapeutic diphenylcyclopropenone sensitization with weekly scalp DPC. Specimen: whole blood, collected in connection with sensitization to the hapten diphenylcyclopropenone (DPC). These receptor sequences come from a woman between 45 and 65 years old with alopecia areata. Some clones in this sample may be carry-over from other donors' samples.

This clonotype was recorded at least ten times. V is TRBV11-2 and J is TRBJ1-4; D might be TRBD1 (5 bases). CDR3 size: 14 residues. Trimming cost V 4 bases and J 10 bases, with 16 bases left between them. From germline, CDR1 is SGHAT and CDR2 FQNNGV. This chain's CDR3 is CASSSMPGRGKLFF. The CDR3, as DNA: TGTGCCAGCAGCTCCATGCCCGGGAGGGGAAAACTGTTTTTT. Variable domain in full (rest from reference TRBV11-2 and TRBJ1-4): EAGVAQSPRYKIIEKRQSVAFWCNPISGHATLYWYQQILGQGPKLLIQFQNNGVVDDSQLPKDRFSAERLKGVDSTLKIQPAKLEDSAVYLCASSSMPGRGKLFFGSGTQLSVL.

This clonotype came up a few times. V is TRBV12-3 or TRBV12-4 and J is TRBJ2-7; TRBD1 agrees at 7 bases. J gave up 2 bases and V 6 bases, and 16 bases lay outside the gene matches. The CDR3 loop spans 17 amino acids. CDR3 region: CASSPIRLDRDTYEQYF. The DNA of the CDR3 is TGTGCCAGCAGCCCTATCCGCCTAGACAGGGATACCTACGAGCAGTACTTC.

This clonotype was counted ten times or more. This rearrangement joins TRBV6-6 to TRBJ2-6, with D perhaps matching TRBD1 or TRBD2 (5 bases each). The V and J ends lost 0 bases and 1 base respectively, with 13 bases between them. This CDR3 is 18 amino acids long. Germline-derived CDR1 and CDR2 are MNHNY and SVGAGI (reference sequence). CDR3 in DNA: TGTGCCAGCAGTTACTCGGGGACGGACCCTTCTGGGGCCAACGTCCTGACTTTC. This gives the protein CASSYSGTDPSGANVLTF.

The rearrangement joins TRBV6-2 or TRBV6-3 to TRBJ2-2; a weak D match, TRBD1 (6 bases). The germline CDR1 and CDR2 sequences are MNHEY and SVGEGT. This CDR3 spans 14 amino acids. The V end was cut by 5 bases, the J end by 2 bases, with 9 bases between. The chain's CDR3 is CASSPGHNTGELFF. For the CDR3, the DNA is TGTGCCAGCAGTCCGGGACATAACACCGGGGAGCTGTTTTTT.

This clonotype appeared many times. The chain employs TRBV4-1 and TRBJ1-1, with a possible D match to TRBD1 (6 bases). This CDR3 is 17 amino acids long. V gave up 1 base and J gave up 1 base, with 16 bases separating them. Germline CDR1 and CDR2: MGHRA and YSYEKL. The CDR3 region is CASSQGEDWTANTEAFF. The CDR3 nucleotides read TGCGCCAGCAGCCAAGGTGAGGACTGGACAGCGAACACTGAAGCTTTCTTT.

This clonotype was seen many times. Here the CDR3 DNA reads TGTGCCAGCAGCCCCCTGACAGTAGCTAACTATGGCTACACCTTC. Translating gives CASSPLTVANYGYTF. The rearrangement links TRBV3-1 to TRBJ1-2, with D possibly being TRBD1 (5 bases). CDR3 length equals 15 residues. Germline V CDR1 and CDR2: LGHDT, YNNKEL (reference sequence). Trimming pared 4 bases from V and 0 bases from J, leaving 12 bases between. The whole variable domain, remainder taken from reference TRBV3-1 and TRBJ1-2, is DTAVSQTPKYLVTQMGNDKSIKCEQNLGHDTMYWYKQDSKKFLKIMFSYNNKELIINETVPNRFSPKSPDKAHLNLHINSLELGDSAVYFCASSPLTVANYGYTFGSGTRLTVV.

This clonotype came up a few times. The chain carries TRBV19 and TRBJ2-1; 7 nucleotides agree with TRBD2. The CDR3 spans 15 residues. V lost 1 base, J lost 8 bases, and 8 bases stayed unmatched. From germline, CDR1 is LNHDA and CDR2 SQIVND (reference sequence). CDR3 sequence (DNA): TGTGCCAGTAGTATAGTGGCTAGCGGCCAGTATGAGCAGTTCTTC. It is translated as CASSIVASGQYEQFF.

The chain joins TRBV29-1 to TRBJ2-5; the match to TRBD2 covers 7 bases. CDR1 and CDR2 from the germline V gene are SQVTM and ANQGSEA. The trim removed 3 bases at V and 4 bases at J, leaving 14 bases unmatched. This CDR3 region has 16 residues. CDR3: CSVDVRWTRRGETQYF. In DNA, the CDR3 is TGCAGCGTTGACGTAAGGTGGACTAGAAGGGGAGAGACCCAGTACTTC.

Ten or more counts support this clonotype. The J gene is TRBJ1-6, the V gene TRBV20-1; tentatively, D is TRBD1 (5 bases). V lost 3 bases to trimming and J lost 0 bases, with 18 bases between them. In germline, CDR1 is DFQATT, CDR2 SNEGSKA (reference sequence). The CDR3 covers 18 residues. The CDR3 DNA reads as TGCAGTGCTAGGCTCGGGGCGTTCGTGGGCTCCTATAATTCACCCCTCCACTTT. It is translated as CSARLGAFVGSYNSPLHF.

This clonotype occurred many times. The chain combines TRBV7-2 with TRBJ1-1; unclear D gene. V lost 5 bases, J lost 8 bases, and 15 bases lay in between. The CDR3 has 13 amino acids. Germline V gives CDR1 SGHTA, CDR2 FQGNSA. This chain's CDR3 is CASSQPGGLEAFF. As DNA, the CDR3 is TGTGCCAGCAGCCAACCCGGAGGACTGGAAGCTTTCTTT. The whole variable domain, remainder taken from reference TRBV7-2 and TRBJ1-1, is GAGVSQSPSNKVTEKGKDVELRCDPISGHTALYWYRQSLGQGLEFLIYFQGNSAPDKSGLPSDRFSAERTGGSVSTLTIQRTQQEDSAVYLCASSQPGGLEAFFGQGTRLTVV.

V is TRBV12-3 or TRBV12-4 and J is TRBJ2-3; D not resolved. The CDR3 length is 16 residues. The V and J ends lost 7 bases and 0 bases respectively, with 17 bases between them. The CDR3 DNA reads TGTGCCAGCACCCCGAGTGTAAAGGCTAGCACAGATACGCAGTATTTT. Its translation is CASTPSVKASTDTQYF.

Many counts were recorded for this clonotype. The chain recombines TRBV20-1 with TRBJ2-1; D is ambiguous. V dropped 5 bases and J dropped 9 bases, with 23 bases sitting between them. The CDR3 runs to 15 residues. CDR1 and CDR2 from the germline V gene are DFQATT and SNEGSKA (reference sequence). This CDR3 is CSAPILDQLRGEQFF. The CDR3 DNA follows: TGCAGTGCTCCAATCCTCGACCAGTTACGTGGTGAGCAGTTCTTC.

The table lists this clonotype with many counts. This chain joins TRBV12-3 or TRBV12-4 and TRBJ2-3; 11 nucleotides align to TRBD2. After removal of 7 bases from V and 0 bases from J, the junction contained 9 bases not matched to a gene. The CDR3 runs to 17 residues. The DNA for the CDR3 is TGTGCCAGCAACGGACTAGCGGGTGCATCTAGCACAGATACGCAGTATTTT. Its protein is CASNGLAGASSTDTQYF.

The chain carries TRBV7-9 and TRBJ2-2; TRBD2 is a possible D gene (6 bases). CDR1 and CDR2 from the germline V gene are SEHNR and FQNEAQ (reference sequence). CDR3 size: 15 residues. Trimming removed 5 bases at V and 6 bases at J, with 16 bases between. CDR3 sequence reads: CASSPAAGIAGELFF. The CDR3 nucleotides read TGTGCCAGCAGCCCCGCGGCGGGAATCGCCGGGGAGCTGTTTTTT.

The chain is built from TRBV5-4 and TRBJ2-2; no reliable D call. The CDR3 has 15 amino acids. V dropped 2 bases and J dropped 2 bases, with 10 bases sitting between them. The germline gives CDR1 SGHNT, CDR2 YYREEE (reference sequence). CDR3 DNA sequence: TGTGCCAGCAGCTTCCGGCCGCCAAACACCGGGGAGCTGTTTTTT. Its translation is CASSFRPPNTGELFF.

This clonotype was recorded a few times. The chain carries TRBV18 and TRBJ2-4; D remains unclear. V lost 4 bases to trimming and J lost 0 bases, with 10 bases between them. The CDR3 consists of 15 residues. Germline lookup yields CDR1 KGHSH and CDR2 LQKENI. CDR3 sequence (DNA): TGTGCCAGCTCACACGGACCCGTAGCCAAAAACATTCAGTACTTC. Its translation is CASSHGPVAKNIQYF.

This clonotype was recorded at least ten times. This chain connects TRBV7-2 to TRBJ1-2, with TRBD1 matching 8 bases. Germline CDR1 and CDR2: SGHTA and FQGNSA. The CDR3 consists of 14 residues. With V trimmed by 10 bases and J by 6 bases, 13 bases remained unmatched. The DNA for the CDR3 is TGTGCCACCCCATATGGACAGGGCAGGAATGGCTACACCTTC. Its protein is CATPYGQGRNGYTF.

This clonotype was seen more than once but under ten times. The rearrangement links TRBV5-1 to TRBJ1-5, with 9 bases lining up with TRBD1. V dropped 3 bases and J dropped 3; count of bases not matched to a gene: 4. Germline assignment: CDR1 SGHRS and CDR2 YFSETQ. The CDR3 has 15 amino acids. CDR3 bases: TGCGCCAGCAGCTCCGGGACAGGGCCCAATCAGCCCCAGCATTTT. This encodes CASSSGTGPNQPQHF.

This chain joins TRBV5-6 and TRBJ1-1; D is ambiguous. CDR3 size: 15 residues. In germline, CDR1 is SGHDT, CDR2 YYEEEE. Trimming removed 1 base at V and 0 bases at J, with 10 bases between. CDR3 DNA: TGTGCCAGCAGCTTGTGGTCCAGGATGAACACTGAAGCTTTCTTT. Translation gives CASSLWSRMNTEAFF.

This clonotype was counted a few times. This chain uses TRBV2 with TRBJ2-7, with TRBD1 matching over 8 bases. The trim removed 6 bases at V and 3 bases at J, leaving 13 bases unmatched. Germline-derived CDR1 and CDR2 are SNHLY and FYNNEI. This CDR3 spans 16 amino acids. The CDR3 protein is CASRGQVPLQIYEQYF. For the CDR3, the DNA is TGTGCCAGCAGGGGACAGGTTCCGTTACAAATCTACGAGCAGTACTTC.

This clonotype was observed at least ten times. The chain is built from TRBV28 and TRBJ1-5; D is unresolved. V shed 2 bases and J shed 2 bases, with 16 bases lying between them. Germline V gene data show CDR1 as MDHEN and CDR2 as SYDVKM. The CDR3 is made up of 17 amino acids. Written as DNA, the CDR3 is TGTGCCAGCAGTTTACTTTTCTTTGTCCAGGGCAATCAGCCCCAGCATTTT. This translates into CASSLLFFVQGNQPQHF.

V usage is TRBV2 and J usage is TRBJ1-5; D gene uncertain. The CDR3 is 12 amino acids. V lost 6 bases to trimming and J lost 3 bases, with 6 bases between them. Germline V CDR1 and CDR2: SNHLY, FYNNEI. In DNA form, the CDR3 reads TGTGCCAGCAGGGCTTTCAATCAGCCCCAGCATTTT. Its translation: CASRAFNQPQHF.

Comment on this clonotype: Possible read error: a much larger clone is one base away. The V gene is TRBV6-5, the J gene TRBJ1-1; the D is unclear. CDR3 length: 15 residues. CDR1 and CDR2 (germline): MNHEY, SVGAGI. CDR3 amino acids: CASNYSIQTNTEAFF. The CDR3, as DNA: TGTGCCAGCAATTACTCGATCCAGACGAACACTGAAGCTTTCTTT.

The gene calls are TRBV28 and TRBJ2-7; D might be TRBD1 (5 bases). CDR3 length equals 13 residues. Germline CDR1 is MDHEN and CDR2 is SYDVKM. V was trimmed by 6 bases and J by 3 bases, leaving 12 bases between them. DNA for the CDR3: TGTGCCAGCAGAACGACAGTCATCTACGAGCAGTACTTC. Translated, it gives CASRTTVIYEQYF.

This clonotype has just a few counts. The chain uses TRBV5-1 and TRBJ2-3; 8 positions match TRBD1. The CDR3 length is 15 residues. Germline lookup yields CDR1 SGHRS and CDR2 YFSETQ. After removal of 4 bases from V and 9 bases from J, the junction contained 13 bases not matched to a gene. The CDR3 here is CASSTPGQVGRTQYF. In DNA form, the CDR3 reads TGCGCCAGCAGCACCCCGGGACAGGTGGGACGGACGCAGTATTTT.

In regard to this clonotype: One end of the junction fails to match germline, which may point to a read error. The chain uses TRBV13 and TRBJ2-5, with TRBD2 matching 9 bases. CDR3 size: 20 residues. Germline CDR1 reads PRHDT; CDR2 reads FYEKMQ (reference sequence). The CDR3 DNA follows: TGTGTCAGCAGCTTAGAGGCGTGGGGCCTAGCGGGACGAAACCTGGAGACCCAGTACTTC. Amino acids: CVSSLEAWGLAGRNLETQYF. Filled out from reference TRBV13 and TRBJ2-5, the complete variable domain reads AAGVIQSPRHLIKEKRETATLKCYPIPRHDTVYWYQQGPGQDPQFLISFYEKMQSDKGSIPDRFSAQQFSDYHSELNMSSLELGDSALYFCVSSLEAWGLAGRNLETQYFGPGTRLLVL.

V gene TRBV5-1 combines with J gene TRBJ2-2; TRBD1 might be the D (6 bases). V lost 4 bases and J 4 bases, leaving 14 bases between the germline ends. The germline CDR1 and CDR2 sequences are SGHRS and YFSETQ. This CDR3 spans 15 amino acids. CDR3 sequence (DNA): TGCGCCAGCAGCAAGACGACAGGATCCACCGGGGAGCTGTTTTTT. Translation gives CASSKTTGSTGELFF.

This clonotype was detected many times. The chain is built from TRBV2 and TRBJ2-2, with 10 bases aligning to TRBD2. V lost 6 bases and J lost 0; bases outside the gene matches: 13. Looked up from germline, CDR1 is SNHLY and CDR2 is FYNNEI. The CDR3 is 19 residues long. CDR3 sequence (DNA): TGTGCCAGCAGAAGAGCCCCCCTAACTAGCGGGGCGAACACCGGGGAGCTGTTTTTT. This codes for CASRRAPLTSGANTGELFF.

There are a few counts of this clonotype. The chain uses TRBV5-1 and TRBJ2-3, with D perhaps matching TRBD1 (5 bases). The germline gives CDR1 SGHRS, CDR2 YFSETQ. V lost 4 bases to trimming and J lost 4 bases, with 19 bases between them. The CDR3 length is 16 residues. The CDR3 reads CASSQDQGGVPDTQYF. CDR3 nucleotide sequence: TGCGCCAGCAGCCAGGACCAGGGTGGAGTTCCAGATACGCAGTATTTT.